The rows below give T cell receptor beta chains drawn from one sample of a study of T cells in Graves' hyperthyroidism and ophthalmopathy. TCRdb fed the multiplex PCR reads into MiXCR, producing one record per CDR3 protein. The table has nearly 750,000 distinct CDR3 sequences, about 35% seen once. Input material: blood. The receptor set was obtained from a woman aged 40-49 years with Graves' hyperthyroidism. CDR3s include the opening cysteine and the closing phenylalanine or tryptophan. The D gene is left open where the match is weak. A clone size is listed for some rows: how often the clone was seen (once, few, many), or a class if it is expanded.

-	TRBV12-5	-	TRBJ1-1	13	CASGLGWNTEAFF	TGTGCTAGTGGTTTGGGGTGGAACACTGAAGCTTTCTTT
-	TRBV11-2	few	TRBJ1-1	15	CASSLGPQGQVEAFF	TGTGCCAGCAGCTTGGGACCGCAGGGGCAGGTTGAAGCTTTCTTT
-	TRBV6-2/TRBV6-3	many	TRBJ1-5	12	CASSHGDQPQHF	TGTGCCAGCAGTCACGGAGATCAGCCCCAGCATTTT
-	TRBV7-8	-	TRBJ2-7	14	CASSRNRGGYEQYF	TGTGCCAGCAGCCGGAACAGGGGGGGCTACGAGCAGTACTTC
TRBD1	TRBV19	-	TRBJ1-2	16	CASSIPLRGPGGGYTF	TGTGCCAGTAGTATACCTCTCAGGGGGCCGGGAGGTGGCTACACCTTC
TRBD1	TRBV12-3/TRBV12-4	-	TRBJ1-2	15	CASSLTDRGRDGYTF	TGTGCCAGCAGTCTTACCGACAGGGGCCGAGATGGCTACACCTTC
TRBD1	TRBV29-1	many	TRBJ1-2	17	CSVRSYSDRDGGYGYTF	TGCAGCGTTCGATCATACAGCGACAGGGATGGGGGTTATGGCTACACCTTC
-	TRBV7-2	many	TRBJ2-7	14	CASSRVEGNYEQYF	TGTGCCAGCAGCAGAGTAGAAGGTAACTACGAGCAGTACTTC
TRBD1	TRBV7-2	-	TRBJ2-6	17	CASSLGDRPLAANVLTF	TGTGCCAGCAGCTTGGGGGACAGACCCCTCGCGGCCAACGTCCTGACTTTC
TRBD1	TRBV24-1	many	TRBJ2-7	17	CATSDSLQGQSILEQYF	TGTGCCACCAGTGATTCCCTCCAGGGACAGTCCATACTAGAGCAGTACTTC
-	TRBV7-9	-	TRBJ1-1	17	CASSLRSPRPRETEAFF	TGTGCCAGCAGCTTACGTTCCCCTAGGCCGAGGGAGACTGAAGCTTTCTTT
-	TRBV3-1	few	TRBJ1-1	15	CASSPRWVEADEAFF	TGTGCCAGCAGCCCCCGATGGGTTGAGGCAGATGAAGCTTTCTTT
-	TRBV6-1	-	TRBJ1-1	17	CACRKEGARSLNTEAFF	TGTGCCTGCCGAAAGGAAGGGGCTCGAAGCCTGAACACTGAAGCTTTCTTT
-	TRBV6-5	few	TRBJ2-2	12	CASRGEAGELFF	TGTGCCAGCAGGGGAGAGGCCGGGGAGCTGTTTTTT
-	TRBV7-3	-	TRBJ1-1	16	CASSLAGSSGNTEAFF	TGTGCCAGCAGCTTAGCGGGGAGCTCTGGAAACACTGAAGCTTTCTTT
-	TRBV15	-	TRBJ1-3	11	CATRRGDTIYF	TGTGCCACGAGGCGGGGGGACACCATATATTTT
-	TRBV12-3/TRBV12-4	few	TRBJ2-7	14	CASRDGRVPYEQYF	TGTGCCAGCCGGGACGGCCGAGTACCCTACGAGCAGTACTTC
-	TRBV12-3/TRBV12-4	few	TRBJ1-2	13	CASSLGGRLGYTF	TGTGCCAGCAGTTTAGGGGGGCGGTTGGGCTACACCTTC
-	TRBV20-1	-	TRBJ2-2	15	CSASGGRKNTGELFF	TGCAGTGCTAGTGGGGGCAGGAAGAACACCGGGGAGCTGTTTTTT
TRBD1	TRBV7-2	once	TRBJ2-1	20	CASSFPGTVSVSSSYNEQFF	TGTGCCAGCAGCTTTCCTGGGACAGTCTCTGTCTCGAGCTCCTACAATGAGCAGTTCTTC
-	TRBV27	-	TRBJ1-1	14	CASRTVLSDTEAFF	TGTGCCAGCCGGACAGTGCTAAGCGACACTGAAGCTTTCTTT
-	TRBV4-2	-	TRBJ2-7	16	CASSLGQPGNSYEQYF	TGTGCCAGCAGCCTCGGACAGCCTGGGAACTCCTACGAGCAGTACTTC
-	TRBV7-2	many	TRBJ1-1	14	CASSLVLRDTEAFF	TGTGCCAGCAGCTTAGTCCTAAGGGACACTGAAGCTTTCTTT
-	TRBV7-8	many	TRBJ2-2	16	CASSYVGTASTGELFF	TGTGCCAGCAGCTACGTGGGGACCGCATCCACCGGGGAGCTGTTTTTT
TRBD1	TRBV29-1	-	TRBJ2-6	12	CSASQGAVTEAF	TGCAGCGCGTCCCAGGGGGCTGTTACTGAAGCTTTC
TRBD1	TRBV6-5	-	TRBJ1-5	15	CASSPDRAYTQPQHF	TGTGCCAGCAGTCCGGACAGGGCTTATACTCAGCCCCAGCATTTT
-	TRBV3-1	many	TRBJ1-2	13	CASSAPGTTGYTF	TGTGCCAGCAGCGCCCCTGGGACGACCGGCTACACCTTC
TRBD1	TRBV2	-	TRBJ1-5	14	CASRDRGAVQPQHF	TGTGCCAGCAGGGACAGGGGGGCGGTTCAGCCCCAGCATTTT
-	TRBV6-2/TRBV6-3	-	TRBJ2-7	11	CATYLHYEQYF	TGTGCCACCTACCTACATTACGAGCAGTACTTC
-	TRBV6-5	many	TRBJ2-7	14	CASSYSSISGEQYF	TGTGCCAGCAGTTACTCGTCTATCAGTGGCGAGCAGTACTTC
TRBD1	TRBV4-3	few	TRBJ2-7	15	CASSQDWDSSYEQYF	TGCGCCAGCAGCCAAGACTGGGACAGCTCCTACGAGCAGTACTTC
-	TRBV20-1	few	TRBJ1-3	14	CSAEIDSSGNTIYF	TGCAGTGCTGAGATAGACAGCTCTGGAAACACCATATATTTT
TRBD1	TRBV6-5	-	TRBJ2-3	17	CAISYRTGTGVTDTQYF	TGTGCCATCAGTTACCGAACCGGGACAGGGGTCACAGATACGCAGTATTTT
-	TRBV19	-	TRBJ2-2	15	CASSIDSSMAGELFF	TGTGCCAGTAGTATTGATAGTAGCATGGCCGGGGAGCTGTTTTTT
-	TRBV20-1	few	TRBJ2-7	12	CSARASSYEQYF	TGCAGTGCTAGAGCCTCTTCCTACGAGCAGTACTTC